Listed below are T cell receptor beta chains from one sample, sequenced in a study of blood T cell repertoires in COVID-19. Using immunoSEQ multiplex PCR, the repertoire was profiled, and TCRdb retains in-frame clones only, with some absent. The table lists approximately 12,000 clones, roughly 82% of them singletons, with under 5% in the top ten. Sample: peripheral blood. These TCRs come from a woman aged 60-75 years with acute or convalescent COVID-19. Each CDR3 is given without its conserved first and last residue. Fields, in order: V gene, CDR3 protein.

TRBV6-1 | ASSERGGKDTQY
TRBV5-1 | ASSLQGRSYEQY
TRBV29-1 | SVEVSTEAF
TRBV30 | AWRGRGGGHTGELF
TRBV7-2 | ASSSTRTGRNYGYT
TRBV7-9 | ASSLVAHEAF
TRBV5-8 | ASSRDRGGYNSPLH
TRBV5-1 | ASSLPPRGMGIWSKGYT
TRBV25-1 | ASSGDRWGNEQF
TRBV5-1 | ASSQLWQGLPEAF
TRBV5-6 | ASSLQVLGASSPLH
TRBV7-3 | ASTSGTGGNEQF
TRBV12-5 | ASGLWRPGRNSPLH
TRBV9 | ASSVGAGQGSPLH
TRBV5-1 | ASSGGDRYYEQY
TRBV2 | ASSEKGRLQGAGELF
TRBV5-1 | ASNPGQGNSPLH
TRBV2 | ASKRDRGSPLH
TRBV11-2 | ASSLEGQIEANVLT
TRBV19 | ASSGSGRDREDYEQY
TRBV2 | ASSGHPNTGELF
TRBV4-1 | ASSQGWMGRVYPGELF
TRBV11-3 | ASSLNRGSYEQY
TRBV5-5 | ASSFWASGVSYNEQF
TRBV12-3/TRBV12-4 | ASSSMEGNEQY
TRBV6-5 | ATKQGTGLLRGYT
TRBV27 | ASSLIGTGSVSGYT
TRBV7-2 | AGSALAGSYEQY
TRBV4-1 | ASSQLPGTGNTEAF
TRBV24-1 | ATSEMGQLCVNSPLH
TRBV18 | ASSSASGEANSPLH
TRBV2 | ASTVTGYTEAF
TRBV12-5 | ASGPYFGFEQY
TRBV2 | ASSEGTVSNYGYT
TRBV11-3 | ASSLGTSGDYEQY
TRBV7-6 | ASSLLGRGYGYT
TRBV2 | ASSGFGVNTEAF
TRBV3-1/TRBV3-2 | ASSRRQGAYEQY